These 27 T cell receptor beta chains share one sample of origin, sequenced in a study of cytomegalovirus exposure and HLA in healthy donors. PCR primers comprised 60 Vbeta and 13 Jbeta primers. Using immunoSEQ multiplex PCR, the repertoire was profiled, and TCRdb retains in-frame clones only, with some absent. The table lists 120,000 or so clones, about 81% of them singletons. The sample comprised PBMCs. Every receptor here comes from a woman in her fifties or sixties in good health and CMV-seropositive.

The genes are TRBV7-9 and TRBJ1-1; possible D gene TRBD1, 6 bases. V lost 1 base, J lost 6 bases, and 15 bases lay in between. CDR1 SEHNR and CDR2 FQNEAQ come from the germline V gene (reference sequence). This CDR3 spans 15 amino acids. CDR3: CASSLEGQWQAEAFF. In DNA, the CDR3 is TGTGCCAGCAGCTTAGAGGGACAATGGCAAGCTGAAGCTTTCTTT.

This chain joins TRBV5-1 and TRBJ2-1; 10 nucleotides agree with TRBD2. V gave up 0 bases and J gave up 8 bases; unmatched junction bases: 8. The V gene's germline CDR1 is SGHRS and CDR2 YFSETQ. This CDR3 contains 16 residues. CDR3 sequence (DNA): TGCGCCAGCAGCTTGGAAGGTAGCGGGGGGCAAGATGAGCAGTTCTTC. This codes for CASSLEGSGGQDEQFF.

The chain is built from TRBV5-1 and TRBJ1-1; D might be TRBD1 (5 bases). With 4 bases removed from V and 0 bases from J, the gap between germline ends came to 10 bases. The CDR3 spans 14 residues. The germline CDR1 and CDR2 sequences are SGHRS and YFSETQ. CDR3 sequence: CASSGQSLNTEAFF. The DNA for the CDR3 is TGCGCCAGCAGCGGACAAAGCCTGAACACTGAAGCTTTCTTT.

This clone has only a few counts. The sample contains more than one DNA sequence encoding this CDR3. This chain joins TRBV7-9 and TRBJ2-5; D gene unclear. Looked up from germline, CDR1 is SEHNR and CDR2 is FQNEAQ (reference sequence). The V gene lost 5 bases and the J gene lost 1 base, with 11 bases spanning the gap. This CDR3 region has 14 residues. The CDR3 DNA reads as TGTGCCAGCAGCCTGGTCTCTAGCCAAGAGACCCAGTACTTC. It is translated as CASSLVSSQETQYF. Full variable domain (missing parts from reference TRBV7-9 and TRBJ2-5): DTGVSQNPRHKITKRGQNVTFRCDPISEHNRLYWYRQTLGQGPEFLTYFQNEAQLEKSRLLSDRFSAERPKGSFSTLEIQRTEQGDSAMYLCASSLVSSQETQYFGPGTRLLVL.

The chain uses TRBV5-4 and TRBJ2-3; 8 bases fit TRBD1. CDR3 size: 15 residues. V gave up 2 bases and J gave up 1 base; unmatched junction bases: 3. Germline V gene data show CDR1 as SGHNT and CDR2 as YYREEE (reference sequence). The DNA for the CDR3 is TGTGCCAGCAGCTTCCCGGGACAGGGCACAGATACGCAGTATTTT. This gives the protein CASSFPGQGTDTQYF.

The V and J genes are TRBV2 and TRBJ1-1; 9 bases are a match to TRBD1. The CDR3 runs 13 residues. Germline lookup yields CDR1 SNHLY and CDR2 FYNNEI. Germline trimming cut 6 bases from V and 7 bases from J; bases unmatched to any gene: 6. In nucleotides, the CDR3 is TGTGCCAGCAGGGGGACAGGGCTTCTTGAAGCTTTCTTT. It encodes CASRGTGLLEAFF.

The gene calls are TRBV2 and TRBJ2-3, with 7 bases lining up with TRBD1. V was clipped by 1 base and J by 4 bases; unmatched bases: 8. The CDR3 covers 16 residues. CDR1 is SNHLY, CDR2 FYNNEI, per germline. The CDR3, as DNA: TGTGCCAGCAGTGAAGAGGGGGCCCTTTGGGCAGATACGCAGTATTTT. Its protein product is CASSEEGALWADTQYF.

The chain combines TRBV2 with TRBJ2-5, with D tentatively TRBD2 (6 bases). Germline V gene sequence: CDR1 SNHLY, CDR2 FYNNEI. The CDR3 contains 12 residues. The V and J ends lost 6 bases and 11 bases respectively, with 16 bases between them. CDR3 residues: CASRGFPGEQYF. The CDR3 DNA reads TGTGCCAGCAGGGGTTTCCCGGGAGAGCAGTACTTC.

The genes are TRBV5-1 and TRBJ2-5; a weak D match, TRBD1 (5 bases). Judging by the DNA end, TRBJ2-7 fits better; the J call may be wrong. The CDR3 contains 13 residues. Germline lookup yields CDR1 SGHRS and CDR2 YFSETQ. The CDR3 is CASSLSQGYEQYF. The CDR3 region has the DNA TGCGCCAGCAGCTTGTCCCAGGGCTACGAGCAGTACTTC.

The chain couples TRBV18 to TRBJ2-7; TRBD2 might be the D (6 bases). Germline CDR1 is KGHSH and CDR2 is LQKENI. The CDR3 runs 13 residues. Trimming removed 4 bases from V and 0 bases from J, with 7 bases in between. CDR3 nucleotide sequence: TGTGCCAGCTCACGGGACTCCTCCTACGAGCAGTACTTC. It yields the protein CASSRDSSYEQYF.

The genes are TRBV5-1 and TRBJ1-2; D unresolved. Germline V gene lookup returns CDR1 SGHRS and CDR2 YFSETQ. The length of the CDR3 is 13 residues. V dropped 4 bases and J dropped 3 bases, with 10 bases sitting between them. The CDR3 loop reads CASSRSADYGYTF. CDR3 DNA sequence: TGCGCCAGCAGCCGCTCGGCGGACTATGGCTACACCTTC.

CDR3 in DNA: TGTGCCAGCAGCACCTTATGGGGACAGGGCCGAAAAAAAGTTGAGAACGATGAGCAGTTCTTC. Translated, it gives CASSTLWGQGRKKVENDEQFF. The chain carries TRBV21-1 and TRBJ2-1; whether TRBD1, the table's D call, matches the DNA was not checked. TRBV21-1 is designated a pseudogene. This CDR3 region has 21 residues.

The V call is TRBV2, the J call TRBJ2-5; TRBD2 aligns across 7 bases. Looked up from germline, CDR1 is SNHLY and CDR2 is FYNNEI. V lost 7 bases and J lost 1; bases outside the gene matches: 6. This CDR3 region has 14 residues. CDR3 protein: CASNWRGIQETQYF. The CDR3 DNA sequence: TGTGCCAGCAATTGGCGGGGGATCCAAGAGACCCAGTACTTC.

In this sample, this clone turned up a few times. This chain connects TRBV7-6 to TRBJ2-3; D uncertain. There are 15 residues in the CDR3. Germline CDR1 reads SGHVS; CDR2 reads FNYEAQ. V was clipped by 5 bases and J by 0 bases, with 12 bases between them. CDR3 sequence: CASSQETFSTDTQYF. In DNA form, the CDR3 reads TGTGCCAGCAGCCAAGAGACATTTAGCACAGATACGCAGTATTTT. Variable domain in full (rest from reference TRBV7-6 and TRBJ2-3): GAGVSQSPRYKVTKRGQDVALRCDPISGHVSLYWYRQALGQGPEFLTYFNYEAQQDKSGLPNDRFSAERPEGSISTLTIQRTEQRDSAMYRCASSQETFSTDTQYFGPGTRLTVL.

This clone was observed once. The genes are TRBV6-6 and TRBJ2-3, with D tentatively TRBD1 (5 bases). CDR1 is MNHNY, CDR2 SVGAGI, per germline (reference sequence). Trimming removed 2 bases at V and 3 bases at J, with 12 bases between. CDR3 length equals 15 residues. The DNA of the CDR3 is TGTGCCAGCAGTTACAGTTGGGGCGCGACAGATACGCAGTATTTT. As protein: CASSYSWGATDTQYF.

The V and J genes are TRBV16 and TRBJ2-5; D is ambiguous. The V end was cut by 2 bases, the J end by 2 bases, with 6 bases between. Germline CDR1 KGHSY, CDR2 FQNENV. This CDR3 is built from 13 residues. Written as DNA, the CDR3 is TGTGCCAGCAGCCAAGTCCAGCAAGAGACCCAGTACTTC. Its protein is CASSQVQQETQYF.

The chain uses TRBV9 and TRBJ2-3; TRBD1 matches at 7 bases. The CDR3 has 15 residues. V trimming: 4 bases; J trimming: 2 bases; junction bases outside the gene matches: 7. Germline loops: CDR1 SGDLS, CDR2 YYNGEE. This CDR3 is CASSTRQGLTDTQYF. CDR3 DNA sequence: TGTGCCAGCAGCACCAGACAGGGTCTCACAGATACGCAGTATTTT.

This clone was seen only a few times. The V gene is TRBV14, the J gene TRBJ1-4; 9 nucleotides match TRBD1. In germline, CDR1 is SGHDN, CDR2 FVKESK. CDR3 size: 15 residues. The junction had 7 bases not matched to a gene; V was cut back by 1 base and J by 10 bases. This CDR3 reads CASSQAGTGIGKLFF. DNA for the CDR3: TGTGCCAGCAGCCAAGCGGGGACAGGGATCGGAAAACTGTTTTTT.

The V gene is TRBV27, the J gene TRBJ2-1, with D tentatively TRBD2 (6 bases). The germline gives CDR1 MNHEY, CDR2 SMNVEV (reference sequence). The V end was cut by 3 bases, the J end by 2 bases, with 11 bases between. The CDR3 has 15 amino acids. CDR3 amino acids: CASSLEGSTYNEQFF. CDR3 DNA: TGTGCCAGCAGTTTGGAGGGGAGCACCTACAATGAGCAGTTCTTC.

This clone was found once. The chain's CDR3 is CASSLGGQGYSNEKLFF. CDR3 in DNA: TGCGCCAGCAGCTTGGGTGGACAGGGCTATTCTAATGAAAAACTGTTTTTT. The genes are TRBV5-1 and TRBJ1-4; 8 bases line up with TRBD1. The CDR3 spans 17 residues. CDR1 SGHRS and CDR2 YFSETQ come from the germline V gene. Losses at the gene ends were 0 bases for V and 3 bases for J; bases not matched to a gene: 7.

The V gene is TRBV5-1, the J gene TRBJ2-5; no definite D call. The length of the CDR3 is 12 residues. The germline V and J ends were trimmed by 4 bases and 3 bases, with 7 bases remaining between them. From germline, CDR1 is SGHRS and CDR2 YFSETQ. This CDR3 reads CASSITEETQYF. DNA for the CDR3: TGCGCCAGCAGCATCACGGAAGAGACCCAGTACTTC.

The J gene is TRBJ2-7, the V gene TRBV27, with TRBD2 matching over 13 bases. This CDR3 region has 16 residues. In germline, CDR1 is MNHEY, CDR2 SMNVEV (reference sequence). The V segment lost 5 bases and the J segment 5 bases; nucleotides outside the gene matches: 9. The CDR3 protein is CASSDGGLAGFDEQYF. CDR3 sequence (DNA): TGTGCCAGCAGTGACGGGGGACTAGCGGGATTCGACGAGCAGTACTTC.

The chain uses TRBV27 and TRBJ2-5; TRBD2 aligns across 13 bases. The germline V gene has CDR1 MNHEY and CDR2 SMNVEV (reference sequence). The V and J ends lost 5 bases and 4 bases, in that order; junction bases with no gene match: 4. The CDR3 contains 15 residues. The CDR3 region has the DNA TGTGCCAGCAGTCCTTGGACTAGCGGGGGAGAGACCCAGTACTTC. Translation gives CASSPWTSGGETQYF.

The rearrangement joins TRBV29-1 to TRBJ2-5; 7 bases match TRBD2. Near its end, the DNA agrees better with TRBJ2-7, so the J call may be wrong. This CDR3 contains 13 residues. From germline, CDR1 is SQVTM and CDR2 ANQGSEA. The CDR3 DNA is TGCAGCGCACGAGCGGGAACGACCTACGAGCAGTACTTC. This gives the protein CSARAGTTYEQYF.

The chain couples TRBV10-1 to TRBJ2-5; 8 bases agree with TRBD2. Unmatched junction bases numbered 0, after V lost 2 bases and J lost 1 base. CDR1 is WNHNN and CDR2 is SYGVQD in the germline V gene (reference sequence). This CDR3 comprises 14 residues. The CDR3 sequence is CASSETSGQETQYF. The CDR3, as DNA: TGCGCCAGCAGTGAGACTAGCGGCCAAGAGACCCAGTACTTC.

The rearrangement uses TRBV4-3 and TRBJ2-1; 7 nucleotides match TRBD2. J lost 4 bases, V lost 1 base, and 7 bases had no gene match. Germline CDR1 LGHNA, CDR2 YSLEER. The CDR3 extends over 16 amino acids. This chain's CDR3 is CASSQGWLAAYNEQFF. In DNA, the CDR3 is TGCGCCAGCAGCCAAGGATGGCTAGCGGCATACAATGAGCAGTTCTTC.

V usage is TRBV11-1 and J usage is TRBJ2-1; no reliable D call. The germline V gene has CDR1 SGHAT and CDR2 FQDESV (reference sequence). Trimming took off 4 bases at V and 6 bases at J, with 4 bases between the two ends. The CDR3 has 11 residues. The chain's CDR3 is CASSSLNEQFF. The CDR3 coding sequence is TGTGCCAGCAGCTCCCTCAATGAGCAGTTCTTC.